This is a list of T cell receptor beta chains from one sample in a study of beta chain features in type 1 diabetes. Assay: immunoSEQ multiplex PCR; the TCRdb copy retains only in-frame clones and omits some. The sample comprises about 900,000 clones, around a sixth of which are singletons, and 0.02% to 0.03% rests with the top ten. The sample comprised naive CD4+ T cells from blood. These receptors were taken from a woman aged 18-29 years in good health. The CDR3 runs from the conserved cysteine through the conserved F or W. A D gene is named only where the DNA matches it firmly. Clone size, where shown, is once, few, many, or a class for clones that have expanded.

>14|.|.|TRBV6-6|TRBJ1-3
CASIGHNSGNTIYF
TGTGCCAGCATAGGGCACAACTCTGGAAACACCATATATTTT
>14|few|.|TRBV2|TRBJ1-2
CASKEGRAFYGYTF
TGTGCCAGCAAAGAGGGGCGAGCCTTCTATGGCTACACCTTC
>11|few|.|TRBV20-1|TRBJ2-1
CSARGQGEQFF
TGCAGTGCTAGAGGTCAAGGCGAGCAGTTCTTC
>12|.|.|TRBV29-1|TRBJ2-3
CSVYQGGNTQYF
TGCAGCGTCTACCAAGGTGGGAATACGCAGTATTTT
>13|few|TRBD1|TRBV11-2|TRBJ2-5
CASSWDSQETQYF
TGTGCCAGCAGCTGGGACAGCCAAGAGACCCAGTACTTC
>15|few|.|TRBV11-2|TRBJ2-7
CASGFLGGRPYEQYF
TGTGCCAGCGGTTTTCTGGGGGGCCGCCCCTACGAGCAGTACTTC
>14|.|.|TRBV7-2|TRBJ2-7
CASSPPRLNYEQYF
TGTGCCAGCAGCCCTCCCAGGCTAAACTACGAGCAGTACTTC
>16|few|TRBD2|TRBV18|TRBJ2-1
CASSPPGTSGYNEQFF
TGTGCCAGCTCACCTCCCGGGACTAGCGGCTACAATGAGCAGTTCTTC
>14|few|.|TRBV21-1|TRBJ2-7
CASSKWPGPRQQYF
TGTGCCAGCAGCAAATGGCCGGGCCCAAGGCAGCAGTACTTC
>15|.|TRBD2|TRBV5-6|TRBJ2-2
CASSFIGAGAGELFF
TGTGCCAGCAGCTTCATAGGAGCGGGAGCCGGGGAGCTGTTTTTT
>16|.|.|TRBV7-9|TRBJ2-3
CASSLRERLVADTQYF
TGTGCCAGCAGCTTGCGGGAAAGGCTAGTGGCAGATACGCAGTATTTT
>13|.|.|TRBV5-1|TRBJ1-1
CASSFNLATEAFF
TGCGCCAGCAGCTTTAATTTAGCGACTGAAGCTTTCTTT
>17|few|.|TRBV19|TRBJ2-1
CASSIDLGSRNYNEQFF
TGTGCCAGTAGTATAGATCTTGGTTCTAGAAACTACAATGAGCAGTTCTTC
>15|.|.|TRBV28|TRBJ2-7
CASSSGGGNSYEQYF
TGTGCCAGCAGTTCTGGAGGGGGTAACTCCTACGAGCAGTACTTC
>14|few|TRBD1|TRBV18|TRBJ2-5
CASSPPTGWETQYF
TGTGCCAGCTCACCACCGACAGGGTGGGAGACCCAGTACTTC
>22|few|.|TRBV27|TRBJ2-1
CASSLSGPGVTSSSSSYNEQFF
TGTGCCAGCAGTTTATCAGGGCCGGGCGTAACTAGTTCGTCGAGCTCCTACAATGAGCAGTTCTTC
>13|.|.|TRBV2|TRBJ2-2
CASSQDPLGELFF
TGTGCCAGCAGCCAGGACCCACTCGGGGAGCTGTTTTTT
>15|few|.|TRBV18|TRBJ1-3
CASSPQALSGNTIYF
TGTGCCAGCTCACCACAGGCTCTCTCTGGAAACACCATATATTTT
>15|few|TRBD2|TRBV6-6|TRBJ2-7
CASSYRSTSVDEQYF
TGTGCCAGCAGTTACCGTTCGACTAGCGTGGACGAGCAGTACTTC
>14|.|.|TRBV27|TRBJ2-3
CASSWAGQFDTQYF
TGTGCCAGCAGTTGGGCGGGACAATTTGATACGCAGTATTTT
>18|.|TRBD2|TRBV4-3|TRBJ2-1
CASSPRGATSGSYNEQFF
TGCGCCAGCAGCCCTAGGGGGGCTACTAGCGGTTCGTACAATGAGCAGTTCTTC
>14|few|TRBD1|TRBV5-5|TRBJ2-3
CASSPRTGTDTQYF
TGTGCCAGCAGCCCCAGGACAGGAACAGATACGCAGTATTTT
>16|.|.|TRBV4-1|TRBJ2-3
CASSQDRRGSTDTQYF
TGCGCCAGCAGCCAAGATCGCAGGGGTAGCACAGATACGCAGTATTTT
>16|.|.|TRBV11-2|TRBJ2-1
CASSFSTPSRLSEQFF
TGTGCCAGCAGCTTTTCCACCCCCTCAAGACTCAGTGAGCAGTTCTTC
>15|few|TRBD1|TRBV4-2|TRBJ2-2
CASSQRQGSTGELFF
TGTGCCAGCAGCCAGCGACAGGGGTCCACCGGGGAGCTGTTTTTT
>14|.|.|TRBV7-2|TRBJ1-2
CASSLGPGNYGYTF
TGTGCCAGCAGCTTAGGCCCGGGTAACTATGGCTACACCTTC
>13|.|.|TRBV5-1|TRBJ1-1
CASSLEGGTEAFF
TGCGCCAGCAGCTTGGAAGGGGGCACTGAAGCTTTCTTT
>16|.|TRBD1|TRBV2|TRBJ2-5
CASSEEAVTGVETQYF
TGTGCCAGCAGCGAGGAAGCGGTGACAGGGGTGGAGACCCAGTACTTC
>15|.|.|TRBV5-1|TRBJ2-7
CASSPITGSSYEQYF
TGCGCCAGCAGCCCCATCACAGGGTCCTCCTACGAGCAGTACTTC
>16|.|TRBD2|TRBV2|TRBJ2-3
CASSAAGGEKADTQYF
TGTGCCAGCAGTGCGGCGGGAGGGGAGAAAGCGGATACGCAGTATTTT
>15|few|.|TRBV29-1|TRBJ2-1
CSVRKQGRSYNEQFF
TGCAGCGTAAGAAAACAGGGAAGGAGCTACAATGAGCAGTTCTTC
>14|few|TRBD2|TRBV5-1|TRBJ2-1
CASSWTSSYNEQFF
TGCGCCAGCAGCTGGACTAGCTCCTACAATGAGCAGTTCTTC
>15|.|TRBD2|TRBV25-1|TRBJ2-3
CASSDPPSGTDTQYF
TGTGCCAGCAGTGACCCGCCTAGCGGGACAGATACGCAGTATTTT
>14|.|.|TRBV7-9|TRBJ2-4
CASSPFQGWNIQYF
TGTGCCAGCAGCCCGTTCCAGGGGTGGAACATTCAGTACTTC
>14|.|.|TRBV11-3|TRBJ1-1
CASSSADGGQEAFF
TGTGCCAGCAGCTCAGCAGATGGGGGCCAAGAAGCTTTCTTT
>15|few|TRBD2|TRBV10-3|TRBJ2-2
CAITGTSGHTGELFF
TGTGCCATCACCGGGACTAGCGGGCACACCGGGGAGCTGTTTTTT
>15|few|TRBD2|TRBV5-6|TRBJ2-7
CASSLVWGLRYEQYF
TGTGCCAGCAGCTTGGTCTGGGGACTAAGATACGAGCAGTACTTC